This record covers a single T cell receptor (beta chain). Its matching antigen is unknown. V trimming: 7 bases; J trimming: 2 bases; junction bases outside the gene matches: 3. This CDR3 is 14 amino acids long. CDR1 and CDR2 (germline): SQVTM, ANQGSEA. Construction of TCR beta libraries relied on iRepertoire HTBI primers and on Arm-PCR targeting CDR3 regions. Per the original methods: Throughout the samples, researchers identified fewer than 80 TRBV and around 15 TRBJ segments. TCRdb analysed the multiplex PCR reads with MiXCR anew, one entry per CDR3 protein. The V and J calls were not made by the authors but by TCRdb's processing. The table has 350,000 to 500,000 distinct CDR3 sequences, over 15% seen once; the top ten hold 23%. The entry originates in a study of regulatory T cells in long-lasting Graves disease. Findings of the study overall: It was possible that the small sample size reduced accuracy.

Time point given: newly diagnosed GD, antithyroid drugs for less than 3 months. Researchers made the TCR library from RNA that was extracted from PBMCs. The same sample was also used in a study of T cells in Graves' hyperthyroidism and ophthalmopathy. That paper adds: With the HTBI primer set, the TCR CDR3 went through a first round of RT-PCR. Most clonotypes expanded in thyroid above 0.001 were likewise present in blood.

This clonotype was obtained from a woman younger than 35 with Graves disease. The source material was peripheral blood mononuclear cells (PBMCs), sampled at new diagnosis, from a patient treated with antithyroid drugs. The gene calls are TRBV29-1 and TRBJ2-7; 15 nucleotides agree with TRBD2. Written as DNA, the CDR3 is TGCAGCGGTGGACTAGCGGGAGGGCCCTACGAGCAGTACTTC. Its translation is CSGGLAGGPYEQYF.